This T cell receptor beta chain was captured by sequencing in a study of CD8 T cells in Susac syndrome (dated by TCRdb to the late 2010s). About the study as a whole: Among the Susac syndrome patients who were sequenced, clinically active disease was present in more than 5 and clinical remission was observed in about eight. At blood withdrawal, Susac syndrome patients were therapy-naive, treated with corticosteroids (with IVIg additionally given to some), or treated with IVIg alone. Repertoire sequencing was used to test whether CD8+ T cell activation and differentiation in Susac syndrome was antigen driven.

Notes on this clonotype: Its antigen is still unknown. Per-nucleotide qualities are absent, and no much larger clonotype sits a single base away.

Broader findings and caveats from the paper: In the CD4+ T cell repertoire of Susac syndrome patients, clonal expansion was not detected. The study acknowledged that relatively few individuals were included in the TCR sequencing and HLA analysis.

RNA was extracted with the RNeasy kit and about 0.5 to 1 ug was reverse transcribed using random hexamers. TCR beta CDR3 regions were amplified with the immunoSEQ multiplex PCR assay covering 54 Vbeta and 13 Jbeta segments. Bias from PCR amplification was corrected by using a synthetic template baseline for primer optimization and for computational correction. The original methods were these. Reads were annotated to V, D and J genes per IMGT and analyzed with immunoSEQ Analyzer, keeping only productive sequences. To calculate clonality, Shannon entropy was normalized by log2 of the number of productive unique sequences and then subtracted from one. For each patient and control, public and private clones were evaluated among the 100 most prevalent clones. Susac-specific clones were defined as absent from healthy and MS cohorts, over a thousand published viral clones and other ImmuneACCESS disease sequences. TCRdb took the public reads, trimmed them with fastp at Q25, ran MiXCR for clone calling and kept in-frame beta chains. Every CDR3 protein is listed once, alongside the most common genes and DNA of its rows. V and J calls and clone size were set by TCRdb, not the authors. Here the sample has under 200,000 distinct CDR3 sequences; roughly 94% occur a single time. The ten largest clones take up approximately 0.11% of the sample.

Peripheral blood CD8+ and CD4+ T cells from healthy donors, Susac syndrome patients and multiple sclerosis patients were profiled using high-throughput TCR beta sequencing. The Susac syndrome patients fulfilled recently defined diagnostic criteria for definite or probable disease. Bulk CD8+ and CD4+ T cells were purified by magnetic negative isolation, whereas CD8+ TEMRA cells were enriched by FACS. Blood was drawn into EDTA tubes, processed within 24 hours, and PBMCs were isolated by density gradient centrifugation. PBMCs intended for TCR sequencing were frozen in liquid nitrogen and were later thawed in a 37 degrees C water bath. The sorted or isolated CD4+, CD8+ and CD8+ TEMRA cells reached a purity of at least 90%. From the germline V gene, CDR1 is SQVTM and CDR2 is ANQGSEA. From the cysteine up to the phenylalanine, the CDR3 has a length of 13 residues. Kept here is only the CDR3 DNA, which spans 39 bases and is read in frame from base 1. The V end loses 1 base and the J end loses 0 bases, and a stretch of 6 bases separates them.

Sequenced sample: CD4+ T cells from PBMCs. The chain links TRBV29-1 with TRBJ1-1, with no confident D gene call. This TCR came from a human donor with Susac syndrome. The CDR3 amino acid sequence is: CSVEARLNTEAFF. The bases are TGCAGCGTTGAAGCCAGGTTGAACACTGAAGCTTTCTTT. The variable domain in full, with residues beyond the CDR3 obtained from the reference TRBV29-1 and TRBJ1-1 genes, is SAVISQKPSRDICQRGTSLTIQCQVDSQVTMMFWYRQQPGQSLTLIATANQGSEATYESGFVIDKFPISRPNLTFSTLTVSNMSPEDSSIYLCSVEARLNTEAFFGQGTRLTVV.